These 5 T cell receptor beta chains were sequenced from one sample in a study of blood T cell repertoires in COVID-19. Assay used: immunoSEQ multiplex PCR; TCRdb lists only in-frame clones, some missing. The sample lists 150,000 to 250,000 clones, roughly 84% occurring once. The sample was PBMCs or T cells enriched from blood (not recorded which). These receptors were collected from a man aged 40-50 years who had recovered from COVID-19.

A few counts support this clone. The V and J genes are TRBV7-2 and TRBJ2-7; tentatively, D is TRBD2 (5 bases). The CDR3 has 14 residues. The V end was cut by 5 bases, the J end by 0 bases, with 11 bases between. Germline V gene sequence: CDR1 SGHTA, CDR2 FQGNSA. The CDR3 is CASSNGGRSYEQYF. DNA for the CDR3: TGTGCCAGCAGCAATGGAGGACGCTCCTACGAGCAGTACTTC.

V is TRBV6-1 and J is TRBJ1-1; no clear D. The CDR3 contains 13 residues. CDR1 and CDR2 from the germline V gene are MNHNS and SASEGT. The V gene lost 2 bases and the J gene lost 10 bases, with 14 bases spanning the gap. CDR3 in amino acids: CASSEYTEEGAFF. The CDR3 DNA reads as TGTGCCAGCAGTGAATACACGGAGGAGGGAGCTTTCTTT.

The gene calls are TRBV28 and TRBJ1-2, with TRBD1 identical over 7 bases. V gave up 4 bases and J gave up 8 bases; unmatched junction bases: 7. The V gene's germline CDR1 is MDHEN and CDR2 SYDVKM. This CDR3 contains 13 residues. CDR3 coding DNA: TGTGCCAGCAGTTCGACAGGGAAGCGGGGCTACACCTTC. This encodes CASSSTGKRGYTF.

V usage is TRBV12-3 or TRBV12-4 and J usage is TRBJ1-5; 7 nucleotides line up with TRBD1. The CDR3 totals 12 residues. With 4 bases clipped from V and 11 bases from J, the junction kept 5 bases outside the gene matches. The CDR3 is CASSYNRGSQHF. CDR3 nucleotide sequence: TGTGCCAGCAGTTACAACAGGGGATCCCAGCATTTT.

The CDR3 region has the DNA TGTGCCAGCAGCCAAGAATGGGCAGGGGGCGGCTATGGCTACACCTTC. It is translated as CASSQEWAGGGYGYTF. The chain couples TRBV3-1 (or the pseudogene TRBV3-2) to TRBJ1-2; 8 bases line up with TRBD1. The CDR3 contains 16 residues. Germline CDR1 reads LGHDT; CDR2 reads YNNKEL (reference sequence). The trim removed 0 bases at V and 4 bases at J, leaving 7 bases unmatched.